In its sample, the clone carrying this TCR beta chain was seen a few times. This entry is derived from a study of blood T cell repertoires in COVID-19. CDR1 is MDHEN, CDR2 SYDVKM, per germline. This CDR3 has 17 amino acids. V was shortened by 3 bases and J by 4 bases, with 19 bases between the two germline ends. Methods used by the authors: Researchers report that nucleated cell counts were estimated from reference gene primer amplification. Sequencing was performed with immunoSEQ multiplex PCR; in TCRdb, only in-frame clones are kept and a portion is missing. V and J calls plus clone size are reproduced from that table; the DNA served to infer D and trimming. Of roughly 330,000 clones listed, 86% were seen once; the top ten hold 1.5% to 2%.

V gene TRBV28 combines with J gene TRBJ1-5; D might be TRBD1 (5 bases). This TCR was recovered from a woman aged 50 to 60 with acute or convalescent COVID-19. Sequenced sample: peripheral blood. The CDR3 here is CASSLVQQEFRNQPQHF. CDR3 sequence (DNA): TGTGCCAGCAGTTTGGTCCAACAGGAATTTCGAAATCAGCCCCAGCATTTT.